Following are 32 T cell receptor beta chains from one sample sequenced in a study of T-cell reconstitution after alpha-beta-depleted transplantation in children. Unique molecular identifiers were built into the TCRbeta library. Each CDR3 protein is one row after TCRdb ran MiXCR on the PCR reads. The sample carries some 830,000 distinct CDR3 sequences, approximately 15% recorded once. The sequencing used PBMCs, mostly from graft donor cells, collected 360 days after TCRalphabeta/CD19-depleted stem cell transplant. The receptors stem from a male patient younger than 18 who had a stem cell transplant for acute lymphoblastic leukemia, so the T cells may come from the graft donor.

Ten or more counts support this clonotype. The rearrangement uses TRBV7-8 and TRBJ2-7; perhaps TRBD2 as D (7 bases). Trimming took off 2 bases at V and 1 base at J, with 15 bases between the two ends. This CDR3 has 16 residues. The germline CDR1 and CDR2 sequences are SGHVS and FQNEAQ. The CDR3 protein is CASSLRGGVSSYEQYF. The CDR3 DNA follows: TGTGCCAGCAGCTTAAGGGGGGGGGTCTCATCCTACGAGCAGTACTTC.

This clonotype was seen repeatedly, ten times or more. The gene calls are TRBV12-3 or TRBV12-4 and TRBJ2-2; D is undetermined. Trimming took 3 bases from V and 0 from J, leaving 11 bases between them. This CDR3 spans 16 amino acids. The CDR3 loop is CASSFGSLPNTGELFF. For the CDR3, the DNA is TGTGCCAGCAGTTTTGGATCCCTACCGAACACCGGGGAGCTGTTTTTT.

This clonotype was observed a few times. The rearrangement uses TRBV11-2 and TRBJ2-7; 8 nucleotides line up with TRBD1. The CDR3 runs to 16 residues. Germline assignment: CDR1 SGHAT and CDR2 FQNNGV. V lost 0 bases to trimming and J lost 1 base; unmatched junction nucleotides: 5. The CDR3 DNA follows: TGTGCCAGCAGCTTAGAGGGACAGGAGGCGTCCTACGAGCAGTACTTC. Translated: CASSLEGQEASYEQYF.

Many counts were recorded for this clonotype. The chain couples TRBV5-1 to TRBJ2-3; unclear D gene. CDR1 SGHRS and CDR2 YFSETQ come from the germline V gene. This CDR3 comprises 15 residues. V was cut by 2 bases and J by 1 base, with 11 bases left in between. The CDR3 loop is CASSLSAGGTDTQYF. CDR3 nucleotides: TGCGCCAGCAGCTTATCAGCTGGCGGCACAGATACGCAGTATTTT. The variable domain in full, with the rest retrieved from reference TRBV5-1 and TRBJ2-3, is KAGVTQTPRYLIKTRGQQVTLSCSPISGHRSVSWYQQTPGQGLQFLFEYFSETQRNKGNFPGRFSGRQFSNSRSEMNVSTLELGDSALYLCASSLSAGGTDTQYFGPGTRLTVL.

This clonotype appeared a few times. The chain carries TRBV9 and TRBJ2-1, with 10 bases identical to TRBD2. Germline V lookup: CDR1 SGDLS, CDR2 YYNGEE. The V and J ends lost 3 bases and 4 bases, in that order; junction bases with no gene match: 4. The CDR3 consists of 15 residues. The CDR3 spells CASSASGSGYNEQFF. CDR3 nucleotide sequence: TGTGCCAGCAGCGCTAGCGGGAGTGGTTACAATGAGCAGTTCTTC. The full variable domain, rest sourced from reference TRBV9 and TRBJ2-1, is DSGVTQTPKHLITATGQRVTLRCSPRSGDLSVYWYQQSLDQGLQFLIQYYNGEERAKGNILERFSAQQFPDLHSELNLSSLELGDSALYFCASSASGSGYNEQFFGPGTRLTVL.

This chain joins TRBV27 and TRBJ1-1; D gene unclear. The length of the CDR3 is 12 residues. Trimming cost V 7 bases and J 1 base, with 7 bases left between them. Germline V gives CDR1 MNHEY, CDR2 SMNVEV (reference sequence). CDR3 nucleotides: TGTGCCAGCACTGTGTGGAACACTGAAGCTTTCTTT. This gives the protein CASTVWNTEAFF.

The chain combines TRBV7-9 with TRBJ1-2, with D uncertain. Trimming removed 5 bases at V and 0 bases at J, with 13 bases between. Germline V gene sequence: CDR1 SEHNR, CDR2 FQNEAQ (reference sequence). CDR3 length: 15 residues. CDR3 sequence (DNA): TGTGCCAGCAGCCCGATTGGGGAGGCTAACTATGGCTACACCTTC. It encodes CASSPIGEANYGYTF.

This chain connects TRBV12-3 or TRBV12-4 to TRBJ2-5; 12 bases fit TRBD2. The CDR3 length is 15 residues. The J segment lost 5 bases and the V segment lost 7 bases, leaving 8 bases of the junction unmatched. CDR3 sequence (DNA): TGTGCCAGCACCATCCTGACTAGCGGGAGTGAGACCCAGTACTTC. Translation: CASTILTSGSETQYF.

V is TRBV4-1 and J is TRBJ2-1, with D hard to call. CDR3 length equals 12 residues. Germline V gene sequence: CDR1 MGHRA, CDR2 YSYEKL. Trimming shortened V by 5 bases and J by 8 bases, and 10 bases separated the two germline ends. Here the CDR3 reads CASSTLRDEQFF. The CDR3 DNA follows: TGCGCCAGCAGCACCTTACGGGATGAGCAGTTCTTC.

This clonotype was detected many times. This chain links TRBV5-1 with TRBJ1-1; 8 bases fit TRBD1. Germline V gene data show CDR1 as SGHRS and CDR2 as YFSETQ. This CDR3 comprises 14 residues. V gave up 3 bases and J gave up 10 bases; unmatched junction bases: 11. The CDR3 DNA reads TGCGCCAGCAGCTGGGCTGGACAGGGATGGGGAGCTTTCTTT. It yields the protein CASSWAGQGWGAFF.

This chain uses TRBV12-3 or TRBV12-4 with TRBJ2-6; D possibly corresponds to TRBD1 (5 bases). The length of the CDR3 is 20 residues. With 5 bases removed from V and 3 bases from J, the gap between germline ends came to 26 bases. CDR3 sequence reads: CASSGIAGLAGIGGANVLTF. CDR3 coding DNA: TGTGCCAGCAGTGGGATCGCAGGGCTGGCAGGGATCGGTGGGGCCAACGTCCTGACTTTC.

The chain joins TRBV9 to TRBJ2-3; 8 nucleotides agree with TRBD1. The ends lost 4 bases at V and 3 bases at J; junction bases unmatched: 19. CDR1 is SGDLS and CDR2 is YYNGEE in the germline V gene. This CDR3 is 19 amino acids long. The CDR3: CASSSQQGGASAGTDTQYF. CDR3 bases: TGTGCCAGCAGCAGCCAACAGGGGGGAGCTAGCGCGGGGACAGATACGCAGTATTTT.

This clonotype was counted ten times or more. CDR3 residues: CSATPGGSWSDTQYF. The CDR3, as DNA: TGCAGTGCTACCCCGGGCGGGAGCTGGTCAGATACGCAGTATTTT. The chain couples TRBV20-1 to TRBJ2-3, with 7 bases lining up with TRBD2. The J segment lost 4 bases and the V segment lost 4 bases, leaving 11 bases of the junction unmatched. CDR1 and CDR2 from the germline V gene are DFQATT and SNEGSKA (reference sequence). This CDR3 has 15 amino acids.

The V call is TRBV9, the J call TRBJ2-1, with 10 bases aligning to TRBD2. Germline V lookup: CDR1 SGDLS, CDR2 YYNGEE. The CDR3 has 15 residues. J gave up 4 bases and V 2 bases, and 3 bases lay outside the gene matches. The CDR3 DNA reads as TGTGCCAGCAGCGTTGGACTAGCGGCATACAATGAGCAGTTCTTC. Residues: CASSVGLAAYNEQFF. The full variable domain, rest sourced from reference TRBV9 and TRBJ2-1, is DSGVTQTPKHLITATGQRVTLRCSPRSGDLSVYWYQQSLDQGLQFLIQYYNGEERAKGNILERFSAQQFPDLHSELNLSSLELGDSALYFCASSVGLAAYNEQFFGPGTRLTVL.

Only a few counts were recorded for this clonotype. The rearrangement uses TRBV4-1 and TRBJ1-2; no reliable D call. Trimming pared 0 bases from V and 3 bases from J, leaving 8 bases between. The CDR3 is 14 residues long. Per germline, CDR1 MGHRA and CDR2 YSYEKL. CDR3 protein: CASSQDRRDYGYTF. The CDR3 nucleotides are TGCGCCAGCAGCCAAGATCGGCGTGACTATGGCTACACCTTC.

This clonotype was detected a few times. The DNA for the CDR3 is TGCGCCAGCAGCCGGAGCAATAGCGGGAGGGCCGTCTATCGCTCCTACAATGAGCAGTTCTTC. Translation gives CASSRSNSGRAVYRSYNEQFF. The genes are TRBV4-3 and TRBJ2-1; 11 bases fit TRBD2. Per the germline V gene, CDR1 is LGHNA and CDR2 is YSLEER. The length of the CDR3 is 21 residues. J was trimmed by 0 bases and V by 4 bases; bases with no gene match: 17.

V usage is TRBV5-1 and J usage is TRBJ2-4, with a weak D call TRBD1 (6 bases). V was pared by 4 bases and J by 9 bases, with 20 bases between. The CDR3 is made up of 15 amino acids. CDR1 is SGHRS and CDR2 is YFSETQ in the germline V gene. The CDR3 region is CASSQGTFGRIIQYF. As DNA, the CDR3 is TGCGCCAGCAGCCAAGGGACATTTGGACGGATCATTCAGTACTTC.

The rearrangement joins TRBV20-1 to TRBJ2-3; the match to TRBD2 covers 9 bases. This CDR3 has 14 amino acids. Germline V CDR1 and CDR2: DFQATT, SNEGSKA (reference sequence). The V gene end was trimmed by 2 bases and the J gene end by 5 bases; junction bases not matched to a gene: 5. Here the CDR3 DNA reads TGCAGTGCTAGAAGTCTAGCGGGATTAGATACGCAGTATTTT. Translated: CSARSLAGLDTQYF.

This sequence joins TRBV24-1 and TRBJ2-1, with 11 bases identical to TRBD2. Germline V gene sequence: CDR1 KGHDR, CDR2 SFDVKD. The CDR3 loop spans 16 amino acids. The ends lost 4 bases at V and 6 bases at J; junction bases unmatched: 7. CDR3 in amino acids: CATSDPGTSGSNEQFF. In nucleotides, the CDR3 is TGTGCCACCAGTGACCCCGGGACTAGCGGATCCAATGAGCAGTTCTTC.

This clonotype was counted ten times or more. The CDR3 nucleotides are TGCGCCAGCAGCTTGCAGGGATTCCAAGAGACCCAGTACTTC. It specifies CASSLQGFQETQYF. The genes are TRBV5-1 and TRBJ2-5; maybe TRBD1 (5 bases). Germline V gives CDR1 SGHRS, CDR2 YFSETQ. The CDR3 runs to 14 residues. Deletions cut 1 base from V and 1 base from J, with 8 bases between.

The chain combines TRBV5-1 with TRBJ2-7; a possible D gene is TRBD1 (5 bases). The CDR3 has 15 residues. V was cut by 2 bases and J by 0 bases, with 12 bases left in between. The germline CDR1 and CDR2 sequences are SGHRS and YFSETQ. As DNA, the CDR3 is TGCGCCAGCAGCTTTACAGGTGATAGCTCCTACGAGCAGTACTTC. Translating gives CASSFTGDSSYEQYF.

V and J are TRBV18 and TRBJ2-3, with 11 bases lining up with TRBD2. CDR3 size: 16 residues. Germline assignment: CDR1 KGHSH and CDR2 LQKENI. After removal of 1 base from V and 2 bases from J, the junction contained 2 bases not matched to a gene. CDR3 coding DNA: TGTGCCAGCTCACCACTGGGACTAGCGGTCACAGATACGCAGTATTTT. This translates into CASSPLGLAVTDTQYF.

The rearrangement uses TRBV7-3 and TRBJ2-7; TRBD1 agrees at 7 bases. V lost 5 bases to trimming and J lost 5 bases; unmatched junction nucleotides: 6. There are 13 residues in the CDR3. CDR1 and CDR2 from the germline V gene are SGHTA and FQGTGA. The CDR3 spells CASSTRTGHEQYF. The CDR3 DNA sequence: TGTGCCAGCAGCACCCGGACAGGCCACGAGCAGTACTTC.

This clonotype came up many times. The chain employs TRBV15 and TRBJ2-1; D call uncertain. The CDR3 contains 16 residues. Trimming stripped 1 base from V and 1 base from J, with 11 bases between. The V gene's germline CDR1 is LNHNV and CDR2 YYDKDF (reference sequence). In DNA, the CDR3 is TGTGCCACCAGCAGAGGCCCCGCAGGATCCTACAATGAGCAGTTCTTC. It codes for CATSRGPAGSYNEQFF.

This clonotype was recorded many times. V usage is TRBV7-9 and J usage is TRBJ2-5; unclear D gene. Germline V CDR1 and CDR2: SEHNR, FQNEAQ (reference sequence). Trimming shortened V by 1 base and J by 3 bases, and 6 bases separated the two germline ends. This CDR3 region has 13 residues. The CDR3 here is CASSLVEEETQYF. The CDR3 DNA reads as TGTGCCAGCAGCTTAGTGGAAGAAGAGACCCAGTACTTC.

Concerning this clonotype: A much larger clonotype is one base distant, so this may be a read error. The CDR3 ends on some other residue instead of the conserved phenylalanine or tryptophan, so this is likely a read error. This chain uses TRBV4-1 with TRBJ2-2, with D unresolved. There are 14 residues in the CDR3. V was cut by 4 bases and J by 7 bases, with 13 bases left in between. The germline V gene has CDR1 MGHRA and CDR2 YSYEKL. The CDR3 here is CASSPLGSGGELFC. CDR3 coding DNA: TGCGCCAGCAGCCCCCTTGGGTCTGGCGGGGAGCTGTTTTGT.

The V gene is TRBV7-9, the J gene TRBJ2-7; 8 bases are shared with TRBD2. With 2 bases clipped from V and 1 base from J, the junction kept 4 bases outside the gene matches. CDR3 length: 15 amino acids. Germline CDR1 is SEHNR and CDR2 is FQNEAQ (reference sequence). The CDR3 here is CASSLPGLGSYEQYF. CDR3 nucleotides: TGTGCCAGCAGCTTACCGGGACTAGGGTCCTACGAGCAGTACTTC.

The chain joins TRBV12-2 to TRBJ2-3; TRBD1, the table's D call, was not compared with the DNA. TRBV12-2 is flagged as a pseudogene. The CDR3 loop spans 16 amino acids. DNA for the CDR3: TGTGCAAGTCGCTTAGCGAGGGGCTACAGCACAGATACGCAGTATTTT. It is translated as CASRLARGYSTDTQYF.

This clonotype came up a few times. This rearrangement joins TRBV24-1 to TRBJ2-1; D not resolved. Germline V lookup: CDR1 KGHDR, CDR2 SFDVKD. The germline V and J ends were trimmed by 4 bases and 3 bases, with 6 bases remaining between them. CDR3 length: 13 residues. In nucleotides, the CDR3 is TGTGCCACCAGTGAACGGAACTACAATGAGCAGTTCTTC. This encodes CATSERNYNEQFF.

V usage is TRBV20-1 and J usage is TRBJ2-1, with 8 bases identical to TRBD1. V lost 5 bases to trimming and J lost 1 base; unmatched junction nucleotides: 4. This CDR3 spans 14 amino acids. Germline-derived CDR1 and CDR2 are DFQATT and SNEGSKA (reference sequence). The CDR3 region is CSAAYRGSYNEQFF. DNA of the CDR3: TGCAGTGCTGCCTACAGGGGGTCCTACAATGAGCAGTTCTTC.

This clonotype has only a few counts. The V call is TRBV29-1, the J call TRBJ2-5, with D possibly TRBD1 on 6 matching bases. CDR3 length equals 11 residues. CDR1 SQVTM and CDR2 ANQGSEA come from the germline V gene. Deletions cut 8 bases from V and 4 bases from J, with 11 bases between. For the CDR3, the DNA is TGCAGCATACAGGGTGGAGAGACCCAGTACTTC. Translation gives CSIQGGETQYF.

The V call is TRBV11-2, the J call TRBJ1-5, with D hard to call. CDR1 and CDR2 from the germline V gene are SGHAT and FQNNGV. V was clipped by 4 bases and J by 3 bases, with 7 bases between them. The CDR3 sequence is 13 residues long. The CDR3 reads CASSSGLNQPQHF. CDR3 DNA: TGTGCCAGCAGCTCCGGGCTCAATCAGCCCCAGCATTTT.